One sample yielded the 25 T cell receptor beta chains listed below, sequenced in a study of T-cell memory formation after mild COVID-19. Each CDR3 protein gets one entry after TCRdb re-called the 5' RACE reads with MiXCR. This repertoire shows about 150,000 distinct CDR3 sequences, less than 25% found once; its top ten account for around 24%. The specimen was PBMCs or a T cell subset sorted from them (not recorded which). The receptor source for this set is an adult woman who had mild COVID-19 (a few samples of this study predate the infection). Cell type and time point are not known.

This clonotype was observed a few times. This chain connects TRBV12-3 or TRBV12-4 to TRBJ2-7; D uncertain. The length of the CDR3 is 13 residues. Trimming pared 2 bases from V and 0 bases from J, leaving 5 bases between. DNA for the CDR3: TGTGCCAGCAGTTTAACCTTCTCCTACGAGCAGTACTTC. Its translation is CASSLTFSYEQYF.

CDR3 in amino acids: CASSLGGGNTGELFF. As DNA, the CDR3 is TGTGCCAGCAGCTTAGGCGGGGGGAACACCGGGGAGCTGTTTTTT. The chain recombines TRBV7-2 with TRBJ2-2; TRBD2 matches at 7 bases. V was pared by 1 base and J by 1 base, with 0 bases of the junction left unmatched. The CDR3 has 15 residues. Germline V gives CDR1 SGHTA, CDR2 FQGNSA.

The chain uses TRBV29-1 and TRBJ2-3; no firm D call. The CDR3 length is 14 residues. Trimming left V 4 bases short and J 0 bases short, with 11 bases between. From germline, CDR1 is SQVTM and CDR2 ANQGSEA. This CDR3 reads CSVGTVASTDTQYF. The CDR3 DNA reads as TGCAGCGTTGGGACGGTTGCTAGCACAGATACGCAGTATTTT.

The CDR3 loop is CASSEWQGAEAFF. The CDR3 DNA reads as TGTGCCAGCAGTGAGTGGCAGGGTGCTGAAGCTTTCTTT. J is TRBJ1-1 and V is TRBV6-1, with D possibly being TRBD1 (5 bases). Per the germline V gene, CDR1 is MNHNS and CDR2 is SASEGT. Deletions cut 3 bases from V and 6 bases from J, with 11 bases between. The CDR3 is made up of 13 amino acids.

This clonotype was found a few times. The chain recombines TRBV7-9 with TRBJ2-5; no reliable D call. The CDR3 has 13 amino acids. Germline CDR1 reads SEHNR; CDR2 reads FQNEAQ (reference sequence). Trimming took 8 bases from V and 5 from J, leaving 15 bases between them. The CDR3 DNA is TGTGCCAGCGGACCGGCCATCGGGGAGACCCAGTACTTC. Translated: CASGPAIGETQYF. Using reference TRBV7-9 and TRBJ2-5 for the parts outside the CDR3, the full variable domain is DTGVSQNPRHKITKRGQNVTFRCDPISEHNRLYWYRQTLGQGPEFLTYFQNEAQLEKSRLLSDRFSAERPKGSFSTLEIQRTEQGDSAMYLCASGPAIGETQYFGPGTRLLVL.

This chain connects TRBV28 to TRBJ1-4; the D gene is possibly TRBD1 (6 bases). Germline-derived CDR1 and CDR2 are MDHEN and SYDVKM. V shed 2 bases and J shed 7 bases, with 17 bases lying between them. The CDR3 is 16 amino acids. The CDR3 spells CASSLVGARVFEKLFF. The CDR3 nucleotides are TGTGCCAGCAGTTTAGTGGGGGCCAGGGTTTTTGAAAAACTGTTTTTT.

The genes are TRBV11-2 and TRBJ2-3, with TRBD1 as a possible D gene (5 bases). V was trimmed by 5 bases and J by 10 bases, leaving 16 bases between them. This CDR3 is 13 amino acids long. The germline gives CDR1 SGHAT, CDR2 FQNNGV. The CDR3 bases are TGTGCCAGCAGCCGCCCAGGGCGCCTGGCGCAGTATTTT. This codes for CASSRPGRLAQYF.

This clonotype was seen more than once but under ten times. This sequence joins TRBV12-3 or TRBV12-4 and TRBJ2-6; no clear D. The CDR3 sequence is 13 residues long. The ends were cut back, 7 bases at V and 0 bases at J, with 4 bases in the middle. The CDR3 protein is CASNPSGANVLTF. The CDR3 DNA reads TGTGCCAGCAACCCCTCTGGGGCCAACGTCCTGACTTTC.

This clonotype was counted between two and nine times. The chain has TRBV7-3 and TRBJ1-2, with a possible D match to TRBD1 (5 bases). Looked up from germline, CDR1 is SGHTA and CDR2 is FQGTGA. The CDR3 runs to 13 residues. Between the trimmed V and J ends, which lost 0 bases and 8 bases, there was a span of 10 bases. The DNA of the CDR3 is TGTGCCAGCAGCTTAACAGGAGGGGACGGCTACACCTTC. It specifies CASSLTGGDGYTF.

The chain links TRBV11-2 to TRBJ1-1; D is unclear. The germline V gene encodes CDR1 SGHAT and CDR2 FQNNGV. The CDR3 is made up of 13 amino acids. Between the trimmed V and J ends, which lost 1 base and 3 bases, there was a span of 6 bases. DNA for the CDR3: TGTGCCAGCAGCTTAGCAGAGCACACTGAAGCTTTCTTT. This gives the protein CASSLAEHTEAFF.

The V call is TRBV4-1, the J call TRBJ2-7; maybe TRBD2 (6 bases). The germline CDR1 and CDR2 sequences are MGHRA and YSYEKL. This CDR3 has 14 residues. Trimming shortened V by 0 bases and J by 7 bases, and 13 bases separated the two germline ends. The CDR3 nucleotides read TGCGCCAGCAGCCAAGAAGGGGAGGACTTGGAGCAGTACTTC. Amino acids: CASSQEGEDLEQYF.

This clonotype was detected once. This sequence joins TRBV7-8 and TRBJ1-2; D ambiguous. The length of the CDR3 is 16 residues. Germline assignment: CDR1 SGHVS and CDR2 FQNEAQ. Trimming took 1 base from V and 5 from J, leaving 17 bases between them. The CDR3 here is CASSLVAGLGVYGYTF. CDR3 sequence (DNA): TGTGCCAGCAGCTTAGTGGCAGGTTTAGGAGTTTATGGCTACACCTTC.

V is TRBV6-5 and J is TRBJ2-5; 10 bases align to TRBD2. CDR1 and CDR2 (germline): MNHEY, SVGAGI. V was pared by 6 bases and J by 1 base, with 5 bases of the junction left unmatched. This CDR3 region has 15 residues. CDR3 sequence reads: CASRDSGRRQETQYF. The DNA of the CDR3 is TGTGCCAGCAGGGATAGCGGGAGGCGCCAAGAGACCCAGTACTTC.

This CDR3 is CSARDPLADAYEQYF. The CDR3 DNA sequence: TGCAGTGCTAGAGATCCGCTAGCGGATGCCTACGAGCAGTACTTC. The chain uses TRBV20-1 and TRBJ2-7, with 7 bases aligning to TRBD2. V shed 0 bases and J 2 bases; nucleotides not matched to a gene: 7. The CDR3 covers 15 residues. CDR1 is DFQATT and CDR2 is SNEGSKA in the germline V gene (reference sequence).

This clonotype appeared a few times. The CDR3 sequence: CASSDSGEGGDTQYF. CDR3 coding DNA: TGTGCCAGCAGTGACTCGGGGGAAGGGGGAGATACGCAGTATTTT. The chain combines TRBV6-4 with TRBJ2-3, with D possibly TRBD1 on 6 matching bases. Germline V gene sequence: CDR1 MRHNA, CDR2 SNTAGT. The CDR3 has 15 amino acids. V was cut by 0 bases and J by 5 bases, with 12 bases left in between.

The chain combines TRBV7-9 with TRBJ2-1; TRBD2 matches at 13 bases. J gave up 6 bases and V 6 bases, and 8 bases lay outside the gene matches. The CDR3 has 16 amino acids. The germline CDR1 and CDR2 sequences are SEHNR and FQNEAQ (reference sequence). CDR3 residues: CASRGPGTSGTNEQFF. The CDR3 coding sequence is TGTGCCAGCAGGGGTCCCGGGACTAGCGGGACCAATGAGCAGTTCTTC.

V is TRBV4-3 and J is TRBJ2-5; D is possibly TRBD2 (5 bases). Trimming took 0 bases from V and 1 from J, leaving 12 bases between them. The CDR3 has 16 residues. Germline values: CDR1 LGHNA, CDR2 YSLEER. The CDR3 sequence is CASSQDILVGQETQYF. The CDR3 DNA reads TGCGCCAGCAGCCAAGATATACTAGTCGGCCAAGAGACCCAGTACTTC.

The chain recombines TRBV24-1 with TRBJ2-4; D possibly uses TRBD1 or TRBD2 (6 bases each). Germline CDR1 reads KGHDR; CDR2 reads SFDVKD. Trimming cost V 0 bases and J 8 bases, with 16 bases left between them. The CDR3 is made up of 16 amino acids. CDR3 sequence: CATSDLNSGGPDIQYF. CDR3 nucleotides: TGTGCCACCAGTGATTTGAATAGTGGGGGGCCGGACATTCAGTACTTC.

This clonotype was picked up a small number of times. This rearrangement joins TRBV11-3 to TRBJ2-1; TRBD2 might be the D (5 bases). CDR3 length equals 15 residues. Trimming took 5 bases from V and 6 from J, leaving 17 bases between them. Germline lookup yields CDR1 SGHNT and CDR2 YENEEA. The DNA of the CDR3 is TGTGCCAGCAGCGGGATCGTGAGCGGCGGCAATGAGCAGTTCTTC. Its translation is CASSGIVSGGNEQFF.

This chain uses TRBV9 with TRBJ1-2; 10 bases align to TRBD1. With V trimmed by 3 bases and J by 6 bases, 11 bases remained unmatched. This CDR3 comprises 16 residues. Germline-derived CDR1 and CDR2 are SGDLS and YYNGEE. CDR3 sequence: CASSEGPRDRGDGYTF. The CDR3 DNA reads TGTGCCAGCAGCGAGGGACCCCGGGACAGGGGAGATGGCTACACCTTC.

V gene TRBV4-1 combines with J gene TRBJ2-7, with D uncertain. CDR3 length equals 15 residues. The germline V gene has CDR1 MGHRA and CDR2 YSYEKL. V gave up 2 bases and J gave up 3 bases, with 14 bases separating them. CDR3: CASSQPAQNLYEQYF. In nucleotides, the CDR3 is TGCGCCAGCAGCCAACCTGCACAGAACCTCTACGAGCAGTACTTC.

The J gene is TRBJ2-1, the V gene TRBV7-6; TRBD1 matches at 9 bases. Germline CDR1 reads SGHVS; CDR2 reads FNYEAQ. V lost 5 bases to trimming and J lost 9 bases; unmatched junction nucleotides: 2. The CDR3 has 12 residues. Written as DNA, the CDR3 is TGTGCCAGCAGCGGGACAGGGTCTGAGCAGTTCTTC. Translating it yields CASSGTGSEQFF.

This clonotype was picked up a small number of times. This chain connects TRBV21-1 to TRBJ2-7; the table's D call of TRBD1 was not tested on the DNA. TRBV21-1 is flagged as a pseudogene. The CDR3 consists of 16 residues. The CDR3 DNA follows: TGTGCCAGCAGCAAAGTCAGGGACAGGGGGCTCTACGAGCAGTACTTC. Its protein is CASSKVRDRGLYEQYF.

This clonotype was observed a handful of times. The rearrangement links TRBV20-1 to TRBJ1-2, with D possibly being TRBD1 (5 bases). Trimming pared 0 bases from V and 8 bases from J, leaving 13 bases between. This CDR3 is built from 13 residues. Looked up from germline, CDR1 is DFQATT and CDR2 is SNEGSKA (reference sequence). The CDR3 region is CSARDRALVGYTF. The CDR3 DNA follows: TGCAGTGCTAGAGACAGGGCCCTGGTGGGCTACACCTTC.

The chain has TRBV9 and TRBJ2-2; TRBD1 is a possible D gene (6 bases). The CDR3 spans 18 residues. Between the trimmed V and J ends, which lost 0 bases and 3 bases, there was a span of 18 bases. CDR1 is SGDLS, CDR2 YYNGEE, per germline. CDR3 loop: CASSVDKDSGAHTGELFF. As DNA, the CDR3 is TGTGCCAGCAGCGTAGATAAGGACAGCGGCGCCCACACCGGGGAGCTGTTTTTT. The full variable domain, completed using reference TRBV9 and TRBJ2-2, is DSGVTQTPKHLITATGQRVTLRCSPRSGDLSVYWYQQSLDQGLQFLIQYYNGEERAKGNILERFSAQQFPDLHSELNLSSLELGDSALYFCASSVDKDSGAHTGELFFGEGSRLTVL.